This TCR beta chain was captured by sequencing in a study of cytomegalovirus exposure and HLA in healthy donors. Findings and caveats of the study: Later on, a genetic analysis was performed. It linked a missense variant in DCLRE1C with V- and J-gene trimming of TCR beta. Presence/absence analysis assumed near-uniform sequencing depth across donors.

PCR used 60 Vbeta primers and 13 Jbeta primers. Profiled with immunoSEQ multiplex PCR; TCRdb holds only in-frame clones, not every one. The sample contains 150,000 to 200,000 clones, roughly 80% of which appear only once. CDR1 and CDR2 from the germline V gene are MNHEY and SMNVEV (reference sequence). CDR3 length: 13 residues. Trimming took 3 bases from V and 4 from J, leaving 9 bases between them. This clone was counted a few times. The antigen is undetermined. The sample consisted of PBMCs. The chain combines TRBV27 with TRBJ1-1; D uncertain. The origin of this receptor is a male donor in good health and CMV-seronegative. The CDR3 spells CASSLRPSTEAFF. CDR3 DNA sequence: TGTGCCAGCAGTTTGCGACCTAGCACTGAAGCTTTCTTT.